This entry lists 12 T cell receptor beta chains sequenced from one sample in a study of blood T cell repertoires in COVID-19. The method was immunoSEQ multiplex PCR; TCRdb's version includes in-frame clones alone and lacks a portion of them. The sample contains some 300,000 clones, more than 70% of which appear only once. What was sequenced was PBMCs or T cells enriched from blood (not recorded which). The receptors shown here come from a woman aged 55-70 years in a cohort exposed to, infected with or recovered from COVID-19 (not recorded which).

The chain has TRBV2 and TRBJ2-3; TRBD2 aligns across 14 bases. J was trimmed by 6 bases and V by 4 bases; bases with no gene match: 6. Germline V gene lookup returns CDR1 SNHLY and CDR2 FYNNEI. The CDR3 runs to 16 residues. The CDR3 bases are TGTGCCAGCAGTGCCGGGACTAGCGGGGGTATGGATACGCAGTATTTT. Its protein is CASSAGTSGGMDTQYF. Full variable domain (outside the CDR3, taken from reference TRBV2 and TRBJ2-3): EPEVTQTPSHQVTQMGQEVILRCVPISNHLYFYWYRQILGQKVEFLVSFYNNEISEKSEIFDDQFSVERPDGSNFTLKIRSTKLEDSAMYFCASSAGTSGGMDTQYFGPGTRLTVL.

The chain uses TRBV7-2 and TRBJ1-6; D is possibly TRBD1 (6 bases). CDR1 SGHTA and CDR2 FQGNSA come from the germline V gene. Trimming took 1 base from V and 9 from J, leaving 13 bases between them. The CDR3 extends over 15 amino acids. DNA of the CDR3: TGTGCCAGCAGCTTAGAGACCGTCAGGGGTTCACCCCTCCACTTT. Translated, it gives CASSLETVRGSPLHF.

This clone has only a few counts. CDR3 sequence reads: CASGQGSVYEQYF. CDR3 DNA sequence: TGTGCCAGCGGGCAAGGGAGCGTCTACGAGCAGTACTTC. The chain has TRBV2 and TRBJ2-7; D may be TRBD2 (5 bases). Germline V gene lookup returns CDR1 SNHLY and CDR2 FYNNEI. The CDR3 spans 13 residues. V gave up 8 bases and J gave up 3 bases, with 14 bases separating them.

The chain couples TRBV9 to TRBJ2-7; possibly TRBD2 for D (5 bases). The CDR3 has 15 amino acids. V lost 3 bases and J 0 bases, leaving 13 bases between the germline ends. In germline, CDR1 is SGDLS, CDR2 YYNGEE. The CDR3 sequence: CASSASGGSSYEQYF. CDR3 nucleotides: TGTGCCAGCAGCGCCTCCGGAGGCAGCTCCTACGAGCAGTACTTC.

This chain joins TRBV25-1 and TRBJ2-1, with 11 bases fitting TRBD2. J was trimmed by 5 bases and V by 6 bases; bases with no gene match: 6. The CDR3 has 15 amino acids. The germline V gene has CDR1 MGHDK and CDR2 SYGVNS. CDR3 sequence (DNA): TGTGCCAGCAGCTGGGCTAGCGGGAGGAACAATGAGCAGTTCTTC. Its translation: CASSWASGRNNEQFF.

CDR3: CASSSSGVGEQYF. The CDR3 DNA sequence: TGTGCCAGCAGCTCCTCAGGGGTAGGCGAGCAGTACTTC. The rearrangement uses TRBV7-3 and TRBJ2-7; D is perhaps TRBD1 (6 bases). The CDR3 has 13 residues. Per the germline V gene, CDR1 is SGHTA and CDR2 is FQGTGA. Trimming took off 4 bases at V and 6 bases at J, with 13 bases between the two ends.

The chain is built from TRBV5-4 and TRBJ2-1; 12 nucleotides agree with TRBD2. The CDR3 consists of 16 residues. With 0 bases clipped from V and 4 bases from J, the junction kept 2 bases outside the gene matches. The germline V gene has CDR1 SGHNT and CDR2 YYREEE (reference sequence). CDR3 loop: CASSLGLAGVYNEQFF. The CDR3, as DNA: TGTGCCAGCAGCTTGGGACTAGCGGGGGTGTACAATGAGCAGTTCTTC.

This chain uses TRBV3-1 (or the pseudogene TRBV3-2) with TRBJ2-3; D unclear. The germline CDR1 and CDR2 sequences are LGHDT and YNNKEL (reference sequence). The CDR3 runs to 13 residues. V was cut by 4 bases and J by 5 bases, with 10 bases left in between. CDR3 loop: CASSLLGGDTQYF. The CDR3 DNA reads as TGTGCCAGCAGCCTCCTAGGTGGAGATACGCAGTATTTT.

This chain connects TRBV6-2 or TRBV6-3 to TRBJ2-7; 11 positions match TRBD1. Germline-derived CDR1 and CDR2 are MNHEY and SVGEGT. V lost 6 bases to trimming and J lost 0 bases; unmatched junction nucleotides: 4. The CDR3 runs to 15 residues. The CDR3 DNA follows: TGTGCCAGCAGCCCCGGGACAGGGGGCTCCTACGAGCAGTACTTC. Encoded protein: CASSPGTGGSYEQYF.

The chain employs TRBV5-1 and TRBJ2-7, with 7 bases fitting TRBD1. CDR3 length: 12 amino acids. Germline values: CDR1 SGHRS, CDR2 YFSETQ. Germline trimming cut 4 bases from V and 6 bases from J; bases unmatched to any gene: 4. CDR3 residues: CASSTDRAEQYF. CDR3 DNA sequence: TGCGCCAGCAGCACTGACAGGGCCGAGCAGTACTTC.

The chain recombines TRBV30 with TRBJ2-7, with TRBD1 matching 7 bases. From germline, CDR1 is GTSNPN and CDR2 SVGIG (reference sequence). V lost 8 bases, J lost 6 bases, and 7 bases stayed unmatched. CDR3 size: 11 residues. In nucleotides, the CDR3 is TGTGCCAGGGGGCTTGGAGTCGAGCAGTACTTC. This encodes CARGLGVEQYF.

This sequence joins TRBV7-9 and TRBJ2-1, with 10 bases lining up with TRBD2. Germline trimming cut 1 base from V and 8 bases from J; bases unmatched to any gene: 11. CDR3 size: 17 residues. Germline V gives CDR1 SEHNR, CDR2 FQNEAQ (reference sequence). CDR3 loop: CASSLGYLAGVGDEQFF. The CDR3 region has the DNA TGTGCCAGCAGCTTAGGGTATCTAGCGGGAGTTGGCGATGAGCAGTTCTTC.